This T cell receptor beta chain was documented in a study of identical twins. The ends lost 4 bases at V and 8 bases at J; junction bases unmatched: 10. The CDR3 length is 17 residues. Germline V gene lookup returns CDR1 MGHRA and CDR2 YSYEKL. This clonotype was counted at least ten times. As yet, its antigen is unknown. From the 5' RACE reads, TCRdb called clonotypes with MiXCR, one entry per CDR3 protein. The data show about 280,000 distinct CDR3 sequences, 6.5% to 9.5% seen once. Study-level results: Abundant beta clonotypes from cord blood had fewer insertions, unlike memory repertoires, which showed none.

The same sample was also used in a study of yellow fever vaccine responses in identical twins.

This chain connects TRBV4-1 to TRBJ2-4, with TRBD2 matching over 14 bases. The sequence came from a woman aged 18-29 years in good health. Sequenced input: memory (CD45RO+) T cells sorted from blood. The CDR3 sequence: CASSPVILGLAGDIQYF. DNA of the CDR3: TGCGCCAGCAGCCCCGTAATTCTGGGACTAGCGGGGGACATTCAGTACTTC.